The rows below give T cell receptor beta chains drawn from one sample of a study of T cell repertoires in cytomegalovirus infection. TCRdb redid the calling of the reads with MiXCR, one entry per CDR3 protein. The sample contains around 260,000 distinct CDR3 sequences, over 20% of which appear only once. The specimen sequenced was PBMCs. The receptors were gathered from a human donor in good health (CMV status not recorded). Some clones in this sample may be carry-over from other donors' samples. Both conserved end residues are part of each CDR3. A D gene is named only where the DNA matches it firmly. Part of the rows lack a size; the others show once, few, many or a class for expanded clones.

clone_size	v_call	j_call	d_call	cdr3_aa	cdr3_nt
NA	TRBV13	TRBJ1-6	NA	CASSLGLGSRGSPLHF	TGTGCCAGCAGCTTAGGCTTAGGCAGTAGAGGTTCACCCCTCCACTTT
NA	TRBV11-2	TRBJ2-2	TRBD1	CASSPYRGGTGELFF	TGTGCCAGCAGCCCCTACAGGGGTGGGACCGGGGAGCTGTTTTTT
NA	TRBV27	TRBJ2-7	NA	CASSLSSVLEQYF	TGTGCCAGCAGTTTATCGTCGGTACTTGAGCAGTACTTC
NA	TRBV6-2/TRBV6-3	TRBJ1-5	NA	CASSYGGGVNQPQHF	TGTGCCAGCAGTTACGGAGGGGGAGTCAATCAGCCCCAGCATTTT
NA	TRBV6-2/TRBV6-3	TRBJ2-1	NA	CASSYLDSEQFF	TGTGCCAGCAGTTACCTGGACAGTGAGCAGTTCTTC
NA	TRBV5-1	TRBJ2-1	TRBD2	CASSQRLASYNEQFF	TGCGCCAGCAGCCAAAGACTAGCGAGCTACAATGAGCAGTTCTTC
NA	TRBV18	TRBJ2-2	NA	CASSPNELDRTGELFF	TGTGCCAGCTCACCCAACGAGCTGGACCGCACCGGGGAGCTGTTTTTT
many	TRBV28	TRBJ1-5	NA	CASSGNQPQHF	TGTGCCAGCAGTGGAAATCAGCCCCAGCATTTT
few	TRBV7-9	TRBJ2-1	TRBD1	CASSSRGPEQFF	TGTGCCAGCAGCTCCAGGGGGCCAGAGCAGTTCTTC
many	TRBV7-6	TRBJ2-1	NA	CASSLSGGSSYNEQFF	TGTGCCAGCAGCCTAAGTGGGGGGAGCTCCTACAATGAGCAGTTCTTC
NA	TRBV10-1	TRBJ2-1	TRBD2	CASRKGLAGESDEQFF	TGCGCCAGCAGGAAGGGACTAGCGGGAGAAAGCGATGAGCAGTTCTTC
many	TRBV19	TRBJ2-2	NA	CASSILGQNTGELFF	TGTGCCAGTAGTATTCTGGGACAGAACACCGGGGAGCTGTTTTTT
NA	TRBV4-1	TRBJ1-3	NA	CASSQDAREADTIYF	TGCGCCAGCAGCCAAGACGCCAGGGAAGCAGACACCATATATTTT
many	TRBV7-9	TRBJ1-2	NA	CASSFETDNYGYTF	TGTGCCAGCAGCTTCGAAACGGACAACTATGGCTACACCTTC
once	TRBV11-1	TRBJ1-1	NA	CASSLNSGRTEAFF	TGTGCCAGCAGCTTAAACAGCGGGAGGACTGAAGCTTTCTTT
many	TRBV7-2	TRBJ1-2	TRBD1	CASSYGTVYGYTF	TGTGCCAGCAGCTATGGGACAGTTTATGGCTACACCTTC
few	TRBV11-2	TRBJ2-7	NA	CASSLVLFSYEQYF	TGTGCCAGCAGCTTAGTTCTGTTCTCCTACGAGCAGTACTTC
NA	TRBV7-2	TRBJ1-1	NA	CASSLWSGAEAFF	TGTGCCAGCAGCTTATGGTCCGGGGCTGAAGCTTTCTTT
NA	TRBV29-1	TRBJ2-7	TRBD2	CSVLSSGSSEQYF	TGCAGCGTATTATCTAGCGGGAGTAGCGAGCAGTACTTC
few	TRBV28	TRBJ2-1	TRBD1	CASSLPWRDRGFEQFF	TGTGCCAGCAGTTTACCATGGAGGGACAGGGGGTTTGAGCAGTTCTTC
many	TRBV7-2	TRBJ1-1	NA	CASSFNPGSTEAFF	TGTGCCAGCAGCTTTAATCCAGGGAGTACTGAAGCTTTCTTT
NA	TRBV28	TRBJ2-7	NA	CASSWRRGGYEQYF	TGTGCCAGCAGTTGGAGGCGAGGAGGCTACGAGCAGTACTTC
few	TRBV7-9	TRBJ1-1	NA	CASSLVSRGIAEAFF	TGTGCCAGCAGCTTAGTTTCAAGGGGGATAGCTGAAGCTTTCTTT
NA	TRBV6-6	TRBJ1-1	NA	CASSYSSQSTEAFF	TGTGCCAGCAGTTACTCTAGCCAGAGCACTGAAGCTTTCTTT
NA	TRBV7-3	TRBJ2-1	NA	CASSLTPIARDEQFF	TGTGCCAGCAGCTTAACCCCAATAGCAAGGGATGAGCAGTTCTTC
many	TRBV12-3/TRBV12-4	TRBJ2-2	TRBD2	CASSSPSGGARAGELFF	TGTGCCAGCAGTTCTCCTAGCGGGGGCGCGAGGGCCGGGGAGCTGTTTTTT
many	TRBV7-2	TRBJ2-7	TRBD2	CASSLEAGVGYEQYF	TGTGCCAGCAGCTTAGAAGCGGGAGTTGGATACGAGCAGTACTTC
few	TRBV7-9	TRBJ1-1	NA	CASSLGWLEAFF	TGTGCCAGCAGCTTGGGATGGCTTGAGGCTTTCTTT
NA	TRBV7-9	TRBJ1-2	NA	CASRAGVNYGYTF	TGTGCCAGCAGAGCAGGGGTTAACTATGGCTACACCTTC
NA	TRBV12-3/TRBV12-4	TRBJ1-1	NA	CASSLDWKGRGIEAFF	TGTGCCAGCAGTTTAGATTGGAAGGGGAGAGGGATTGAAGCTTTCTTT
NA	TRBV7-6	TRBJ2-3	TRBD2	CASSRLASSTDTQYF	TGTGCCAGCAGCCGACTAGCGAGTAGCACAGATACGCAGTATTTT
NA	TRBV7-2	TRBJ2-6	NA	CASSKGGANVLTF	TGTGCCAGCAGCAAGGGTGGGGCCAACGTCCTGACTTTC
many	TRBV7-9	TRBJ2-1	NA	CASSLGPGTEQFF	TGTGCCAGCAGCTTAGGACCCGGGACTGAGCAGTTCTTC